Listed here is a single T cell receptor (beta chain). Antigen specificity is unknown. The data were taken from a study of identical twins. The CDR3 length is 13 residues. Germline V gene data show CDR1 as SQVTM and CDR2 as ANQGSEA. The V end was cut by 3 bases, the J end by 6 bases, with 12 bases between. A single record per CDR3 protein comes from TCRdb applying MiXCR to the 5' RACE reads. The sample carries about 720,000 distinct CDR3 sequences, over 15% recorded once. Study-wide results and caveats: The study found excess low generation probability among twin-shared out-of-frame alpha sequences. The study found weaker excess twin sharing in beta out-of-frame sequences. In drawing conclusions, the study used cross-sectional statistical analysis and did not follow the same donors.

These records were also assigned to another study, of T cells expressing NK-cell markers. This second report adds: Once again these clonotypes came out on top in the CD3+CD56-NKG2C+ fraction of a few donors.

The sequence was obtained from a woman aged 18-29 years in good health. The chain combines TRBV29-1 with TRBJ2-1; no clear D. The material sequenced was PBMCs. CDR3 DNA: TGCAGCGTTGATCGAACCTCTCGCAATGAGCAGTTCTTC. Its protein product is CSVDRTSRNEQFF.